The clone carrying this T cell receptor beta chain was seen a few times. Its matching antigen is unknown. The PCR was carried out with 60 Vbeta primers and 13 Jbeta primers. TCRdb keeps only in-frame clones here, not all; method: immunoSEQ multiplex PCR. The sample lists roughly 160,000 clones, approximately 80% seen once, with 1.3% in the top ten. The CDR3 has 13 residues. V lost 7 bases, J lost 4 bases, and 14 bases lay in between. Germline lookup yields CDR1 SGDLS and CDR2 YYNGEE. This record comes from a study of cytomegalovirus exposure and HLA in healthy donors. General observations from the study: A previous analysis found most TCR beta V segments productive roughly 87% or roughly 30% of the time. TCR beta chains numbering about 160 were designated cytomegalovirus-associated.

The rearrangement uses TRBV9 and TRBJ1-1, with a tentative D call TRBD1 (5 bases). Sequenced: PBMCs. The receptor's source is a man between 25 and 39 years old in good health and CMV-seronegative. CDR3 region: CASSGGTRTEAFF. The CDR3 coding sequence is TGTGCCAGCTCCGGGGGGACGCGCACTGAAGCTTTCTTT.